Sequencing of this T cell receptor beta chain was carried out in a study of regulatory T cells in long-lasting Graves disease. CDR3-region Arm-PCR and iRepertoire HTBI primers produced the TCR beta libraries. Authors' methods: The samples included around 65 TRBV and under 15 TRBJ segments. TCRdb analysed the multiplex PCR reads with MiXCR anew, one entry per CDR3 protein. These V and J calls rely on TCRdb rather than the paper's analysis. This sample carries about 470,000 distinct CDR3 sequences, around 20% of them seen once, and the ten largest clones take 7% to 10%. Study-level results: Less diverse TCR repertoires were seen in persistent Graves' patients than in newly diagnosed ones. Persistent disease favored TRBV28, TRBJ1-2 and TRBJ2-5.

Per the germline V gene, CDR1 is MDHEN and CDR2 is SYDVKM. V was clipped by 3 bases and J by 4 bases, with 15 bases between them. The CDR3 is made up of 15 amino acids. This clonotype was seen at least ten times. What it binds is unknown. As for time point: persistent/refractory GD, antithyroid drugs over 5 years with positive TRAb. PBMC-extracted RNA yielded the TCR library. American Thyroid Association guidelines defined how Graves' disease was diagnosed. The specimen was peripheral blood mononuclear cells (PBMCs), collected when the disease was refractory, from a patient treated with antithyroid drugs. The rearrangement links TRBV28 to TRBJ2-5; no reliable D call. The sequence derives from a female donor with Graves disease. Here the CDR3 reads CASSLSGEGRETQYF. In DNA form, the CDR3 reads TGTGCCAGCAGTTTGAGTGGGGAAGGACGAGAGACCCAGTACTTC.